This T cell receptor (beta chain) was identified during a study of cytomegalovirus exposure and HLA in healthy donors. Findings of the study overall: Common viral pathogens were later found to be apparently linked to several of the most significant clusters. The authors later found TCR association rates varying by HLA locus, with DRB1 most and HLA-C fewest. Based on reports, TCR beta sequences accurately predicted HLA-A and HLA-B alleles for most subjects.

CDR1 and CDR2 (germline): SEHNR, FQNEAQ (reference sequence). The CDR3 has 13 amino acids. Trimming removed 1 base from V and 7 bases from J, with 8 bases in between. There were likely unrecorded immune exposures, though donors were nominally healthy when sampled. This clone has only one observation. The antigen is undetermined. 13 Jbeta primers and 60 Vbeta primers were used for the PCR. The assay was immunoSEQ multiplex PCR, and TCRdb's table has in-frame clones only and misses some. The profile shows roughly 220,000 clones, about 77% of them singletons. Sequenced material: PBMCs. The TCR comes from a woman in her twenties or thirties in good health and CMV-seronegative. The chain recombines TRBV7-9 with TRBJ2-4, with TRBD1 as a possible D gene (6 bases). The CDR3: CASSLGDTNIQYF. The DNA of the CDR3 is TGTGCCAGCAGCTTAGGGGACACCAACATTCAGTACTTC.